This entry lists 14 T cell receptor beta chains sequenced from one sample in a study of blood T cell repertoires in COVID-19 (dated by TCRdb to 2020 to 2022). Libraries came from the immunoSEQ multiplex PCR assay. The immuneACCESS repertoire file appears here via TCRdb, limited to in-frame rearrangements. These files lack a portion of the clones; in checked studies, under half of the deficit traces to unresolved V genes, and the cause of the others is not known. In this sample the table shows about half a million clones, 80% to 90% of which occur a single time. The top ten clonotypes cover around 0.92% of the sample. The sample consisted of peripheral blood. These receptors originate from a man between 18 and 29 years old with COVID-19, enrolled during active disease.

The genes are TRBV5-6 and TRBJ2-5; D gene unclear. Deletions cut 0 bases from V and 3 bases from J, with 12 bases between. The CDR3 contains 15 residues. The germline V gene encodes CDR1 SGHDT and CDR2 YYEEEE. CDR3 region: CASSLVRGYKETQYF. Written as DNA, the CDR3 is TGTGCCAGCAGCTTGGTGAGAGGATATAAAGAGACCCAGTACTTC.

This chain links TRBV29-1 with TRBJ1-1; the D is unclear. V shed 4 bases and J shed 1 base, with 7 bases lying between them. Germline lookup yields CDR1 SQVTM and CDR2 ANQGSEA. The CDR3 is 12 amino acids. Written as DNA, the CDR3 is TGCAGCGTTGGACAAGCGAACACTGAAGCTTTCTTT. This gives the protein CSVGQANTEAFF. The full variable domain, completed using reference TRBV29-1 and TRBJ1-1, is SAVISQKPSRDICQRGTSLTIQCQVDSQVTMMFWYRQQPGQSLTLIATANQGSEATYESGFVIDKFPISRPNLTFSTLTVSNMSPEDSSIYLCSVGQANTEAFFGQGTRLTVV.

The chain employs TRBV5-1 and TRBJ1-4; D not resolved. V dropped 0 bases and J dropped 4 bases, with 7 bases sitting between them. CDR3 length: 14 amino acids. Germline CDR1 reads SGHRS; CDR2 reads YFSETQ. The CDR3 sequence: CASSLVSSNEKLFF. CDR3 coding DNA: TGCGCCAGCAGCTTGGTTAGTAGTAATGAAAAACTGTTTTTT.

The rearrangement links TRBV15 to TRBJ1-2, with unresolved D. The ends were cut back, 5 bases at V and 6 bases at J, with 13 bases in the middle. The CDR3 runs 13 residues. Per germline, CDR1 LNHNV and CDR2 YYDKDF (reference sequence). The CDR3 protein is CATSRERRNGYTF. The CDR3 bases are TGTGCCACCAGCCGGGAACGGAGGAATGGCTACACCTTC. Full variable domain (rest looked up from reference TRBV15 and TRBJ1-2): DAMVIQNPRYQVTQFGKPVTLSCSQTLNHNVMYWYQQKSSQAPKLLFHYYDKDFNNEADTPDNFQSRRPNTSFCFLDIRSPGLGDTAMYLCATSRERRNGYTFGSGTRLTVV.

The V call is TRBV5-1, the J call TRBJ2-3, with a possible D match to TRBD2 (7 bases). Germline V gene sequence: CDR1 SGHRS, CDR2 YFSETQ. The CDR3 has 14 residues. Trimming pared 7 bases from V and 4 bases from J, leaving 16 bases between. CDR3 bases: TGCGCCAGCCGAAACAGGGAGGGTGCAGATACGCAGTATTTT. It encodes CASRNREGADTQYF.

A single count supports this clone. The CDR3 coding sequence is TGCGCCAGCAGCCCGGTAGATTATAGCAATCAGCCCCAGCATTTT. Amino acids: CASSPVDYSNQPQHF. The rearrangement joins TRBV4-1 to TRBJ1-5; no firm D call. The germline gives CDR1 MGHRA, CDR2 YSYEKL. Deletions cut 4 bases from V and 0 bases from J, with 10 bases between. The CDR3 is 15 residues long.

The gene calls are TRBV19 and TRBJ2-3, with no clear D. Germline V gene lookup returns CDR1 LNHDA and CDR2 SQIVND (reference sequence). The CDR3 is made up of 13 amino acids. Deletions cut 2 bases from V and 3 bases from J, with 6 bases between. The CDR3 loop is CASSITETDTQYF. The DNA for the CDR3 is TGTGCCAGTAGTATAACCGAGACAGATACGCAGTATTTT.

The J gene is TRBJ1-1, the V gene TRBV5-4; D gene unclear. The germline gives CDR1 SGHNT, CDR2 YYREEE (reference sequence). The V end lost 1 base, the J end lost 6 bases, and 7 bases lay between the germline ends. This CDR3 spans 12 amino acids. In DNA form, the CDR3 reads TGTGCCAGCAGCTTGAATGGAGCTGAAGCTTTCTTT. This gives the protein CASSLNGAEAFF.

With respect to this clone: This sample also contains other DNA sequences that code for the same CDR3. This sequence joins TRBV5-1 and TRBJ2-1; D possibly corresponds to TRBD1 (5 bases). CDR1 is SGHRS, CDR2 YFSETQ, per germline. The CDR3 is 15 amino acids. Trimming left V 0 bases short and J 6 bases short, with 13 bases between. The CDR3 spells CASSLEGRGGNEQFF. As DNA, the CDR3 is TGCGCCAGCAGCTTGGAGGGGCGAGGTGGCAATGAGCAGTTCTTC.

The rearrangement uses TRBV6-2 or TRBV6-3 and TRBJ1-5; D is unclear. Trimming took off 6 bases at V and 7 bases at J, with 13 bases between the two ends. CDR3 length: 13 residues. Germline-derived CDR1 and CDR2 are MNHEY and SVGEGT. The CDR3 region has the DNA TGTGCCAGCAGCCCTCTCGTTAGACAGCCCCAGCATTTT. Its protein is CASSPLVRQPQHF.

The genes are TRBV29-1 and TRBJ2-2, with TRBD2 as a possible D gene (7 bases). This CDR3 region has 14 residues. Germline V CDR1 and CDR2: SQVTM, ANQGSEA. V was pared by 5 bases and J by 5 bases, with 15 bases between. The chain's CDR3 is CSVYKGEGTGELFF. The CDR3 DNA reads as TGCAGCGTTTATAAGGGGGAGGGTACCGGGGAGCTGTTTTTT.

The rearrangement links TRBV6-2 or TRBV6-3 to TRBJ2-5; tentative D call: TRBD2 (6 bases). Germline V CDR1 and CDR2: MNHEY, SVGEGT. This CDR3 is built from 15 residues. Trimming took 5 bases from V and 5 from J, leaving 18 bases between them. The CDR3 DNA reads as TGTGCCAGCAGTCGGGACTTCCCGCCTAGGGAGACCCAGTACTTC. It codes for CASSRDFPPRETQYF.

In its sample, this clone was seen a few times. DNA for the CDR3: TGTGCCAGCAGGAAGATCCCGCAGGGGGCCGACAATGAGCAGTTCTTC. Its protein product is CASRKIPQGADNEQFF. The V call is TRBV5-5, the J call TRBJ2-1; TRBD1 aligns across 8 bases. The CDR3 has 16 residues. V gave up 5 bases and J gave up 5 bases; unmatched junction bases: 12. Germline loops: CDR1 SGHKS, CDR2 YYEKEE (reference sequence).

The chain carries TRBV3-1 (or the pseudogene TRBV3-2) and TRBJ1-6; 7 positions match TRBD1. Looked up from germline, CDR1 is LGHDT and CDR2 is YNNKEL (reference sequence). The ends lost 4 bases at V and 7 bases at J; junction bases unmatched: 10. This CDR3 is 16 amino acids long. The CDR3 region has the DNA TGTGCCAGCAGCCCCCGACAGGGATTTCGGAATTCACCCCTCCACTTT. Translated: CASSPRQGFRNSPLHF.